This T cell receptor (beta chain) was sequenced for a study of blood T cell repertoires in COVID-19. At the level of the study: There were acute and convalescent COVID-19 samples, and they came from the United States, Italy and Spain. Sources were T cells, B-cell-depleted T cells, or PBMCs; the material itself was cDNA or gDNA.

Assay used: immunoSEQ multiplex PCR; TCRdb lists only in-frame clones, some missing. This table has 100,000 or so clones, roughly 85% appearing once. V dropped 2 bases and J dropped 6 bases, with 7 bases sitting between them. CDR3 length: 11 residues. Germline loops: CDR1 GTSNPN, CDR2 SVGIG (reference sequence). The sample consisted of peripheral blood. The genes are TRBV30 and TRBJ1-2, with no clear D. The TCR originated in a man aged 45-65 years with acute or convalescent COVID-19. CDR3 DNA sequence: TGTGCCTGGAGTCACCGAGATGGCTACACCTTC. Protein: CAWSHRDGYTF.